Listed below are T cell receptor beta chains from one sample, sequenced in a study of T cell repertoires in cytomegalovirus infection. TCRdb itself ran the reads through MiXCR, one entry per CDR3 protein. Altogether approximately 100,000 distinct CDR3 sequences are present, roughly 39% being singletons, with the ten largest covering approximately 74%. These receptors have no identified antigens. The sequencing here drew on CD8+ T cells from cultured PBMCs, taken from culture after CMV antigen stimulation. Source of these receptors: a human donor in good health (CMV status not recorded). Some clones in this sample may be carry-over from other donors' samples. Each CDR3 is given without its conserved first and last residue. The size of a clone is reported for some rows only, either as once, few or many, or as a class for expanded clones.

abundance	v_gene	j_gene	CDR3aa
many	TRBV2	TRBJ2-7	ASSDPLSYEQY
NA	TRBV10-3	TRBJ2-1	AISDSDRGYNEQF
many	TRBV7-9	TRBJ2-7	ASSSSTREQY
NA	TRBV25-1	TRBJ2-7	ASRSLASYEQY
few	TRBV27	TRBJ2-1	ASSLGQGIYNEQF
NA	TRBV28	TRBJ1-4	ASSLGTGILSNEKLF
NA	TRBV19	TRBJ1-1	ASSIQTGFTEAF
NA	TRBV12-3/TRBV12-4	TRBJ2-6	ASSLGTGRSGANVLT
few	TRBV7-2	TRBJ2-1	ASSSGAGGNNEQF
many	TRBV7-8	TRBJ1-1	ASSLTFGQATTEAF
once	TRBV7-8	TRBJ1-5	ASSSGDYGDQPQH
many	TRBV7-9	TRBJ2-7	ASSTQSFYEQY
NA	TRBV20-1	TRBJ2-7	SARRPSGPYEQY
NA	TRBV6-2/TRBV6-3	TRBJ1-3	ASSAGTNSGNTIY
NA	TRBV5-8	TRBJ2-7	ASSFGLESEQY
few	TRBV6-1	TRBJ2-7	ASSQEPEQY
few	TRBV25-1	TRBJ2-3	ASSSWTSGGPSY
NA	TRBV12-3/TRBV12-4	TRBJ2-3	ASSLYISRTGLTDTQY
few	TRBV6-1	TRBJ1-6	ATADPPSHNSPLH
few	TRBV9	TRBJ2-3	ASSLWGGGATDTQY
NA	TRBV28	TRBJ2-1	ASSLSFGQNNEQF
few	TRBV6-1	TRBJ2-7	ASSYTGTEGQY
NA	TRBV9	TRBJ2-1	ASSVGATESYYNEQF
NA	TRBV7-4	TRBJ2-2	ASSGVDSTNTGELF
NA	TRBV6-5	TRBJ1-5	ASSPSRVATQPQH
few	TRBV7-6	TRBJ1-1	ASSPQDGGHTEAF
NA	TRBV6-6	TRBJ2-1	ASSYSVTGSVNEQF
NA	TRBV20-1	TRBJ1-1	SAPYGVNTEAF
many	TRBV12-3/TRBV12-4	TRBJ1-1	ASSLGGGYTEAF
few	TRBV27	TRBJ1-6	ASRTDDYNSPLH
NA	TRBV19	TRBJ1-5	VSSKKDRLSNQPQH
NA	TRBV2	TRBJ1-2	ASRGIGLSAYGYT
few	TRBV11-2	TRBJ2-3	ASSTQGRLAVEDPTDTQY
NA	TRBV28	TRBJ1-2	ASSSKTGVRGYT
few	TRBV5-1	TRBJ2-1	ASSLVQGSLSSYNEQF
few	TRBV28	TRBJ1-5	ASSLGLGTGDWRNQPQH
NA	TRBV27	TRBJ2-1	ASSIIAEGAGLEQF
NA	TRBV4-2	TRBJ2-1	ASSQEMQGLAGTSSYNEQF
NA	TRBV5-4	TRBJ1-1	ASSSGPGPEKAF
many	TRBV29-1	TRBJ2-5	SVEPLTSGKRTQY
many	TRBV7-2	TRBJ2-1	ASSLNSVYVQF
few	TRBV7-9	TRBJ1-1	ASGLLEAF
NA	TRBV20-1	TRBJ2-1	SARRVGDEQF